This is a list of T cell receptor beta chains from one sample in a study of identical twins. In TCRdb, the 5' RACE reads were re-called with MiXCR into one record per CDR3 protein. The sample gives about 730,000 distinct CDR3 sequences, 21% of which show up once; 4.3% is in the top ten. The sample was also reused in another study, on T cells expressing NK-cell markers.

Sequenced input: PBMCs. The receptors were gathered from a woman between 18 and 30 years old in good health. CDR3s include the opening cysteine and the closing phenylalanine or tryptophan.

J | V | CDR3
TRBJ1-2 | TRBV10-3 | CAINTGGFGYTF
TRBJ2-1 | TRBV27 | CASSSRDRGRDEQFF
TRBJ2-5 | TRBV6-1 | CASSGDSRETQYF
TRBJ1-3 | TRBV5-4 | CASSLDPSGTSGNTIYF
TRBJ2-7 | TRBV13 | CASSLSASGEQYF
TRBJ2-1 | TRBV29-1 | CSVVHELYNEQFF
TRBJ1-1 | TRBV7-8 | CASSSTTRGTEAFF
TRBJ2-2 | TRBV6-1 | CASSTPRLASNTGELFF
TRBJ2-2 | TRBV25-1 | CASSALDTTRELFF
TRBJ2-1 | TRBV7-3 | CASSYGVYRAQFF
TRBJ2-2 | TRBV25-1 | CASSDPAPATGELFF
TRBJ2-7 | TRBV10-3 | CAISVSASRDEQYF
TRBJ1-6 | TRBV12-3/TRBV12-4 | CASRWTEGNSPLHF
TRBJ2-1 | TRBV6-1 | CASRAGTGGYNEQFF
TRBJ2-6 | TRBV7-3 | CASSTGSGANVLTF
TRBJ2-5 | TRBV20-1 | CSASMPASGQETQYF
TRBJ2-5 | TRBV7-4 | CASSLGYIPETQYF
TRBJ2-7 | TRBV5-6 | CASSFLERGAYEQYF
TRBJ2-7 | TRBV5-1 | CASSLGQGEQYF
TRBJ2-7 | TRBV7-2 | CASSLGTIHYYEQYF
TRBJ2-2 | TRBV29-1 | CSVEGAGELFF
TRBJ1-2 | TRBV9 | CASSVGGSNYGYTF
TRBJ2-7 | TRBV9 | CASSVSSRDYEQYF
TRBJ2-1 | TRBV29-1 | CSGGTPNEQFF
TRBJ2-1 | TRBV6-1 | CASSNEGANEQFF
TRBJ1-2 | TRBV11-2 | CASSFLTGTEDGYTF
TRBJ1-2 | TRBV20-1 | CSARDNRGADYGYTF
TRBJ1-1 | TRBV20-1 | CSAQMWGTEAFF
TRBJ2-1 | TRBV15 | CATSRDPGQNYNEQFF
TRBJ2-2 | TRBV10-3 | CAISETSRRGELFF
TRBJ1-1 | TRBV5-1 | CASSPREDRDTEAFF
TRBJ2-7 | TRBV12-3/TRBV12-4 | CASSWGLAYEQYF
TRBJ2-7 | TRBV29-1 | CSFSDQVSPSYEQYF
TRBJ2-5 | TRBV29-1 | CSVASGRQETQYF
TRBJ2-2 | TRBV11-2 | CASSLNTVAKTGRFTGELFF
TRBJ2-7 | TRBV5-1 | CASSGTSGPYEQYF
TRBJ1-2 | TRBV7-9 | CASSLWTGDYYGYTF
TRBJ2-7 | TRBV25-1 | CASRNAQGLTYEQYF
TRBJ2-7 | TRBV12-3/TRBV12-4 | CASTPYEQYF
TRBJ2-5 | TRBV5-6 | CASSFGFRETQYF
TRBJ2-3 | TRBV27 | CASSLRRTTDTQYF
TRBJ1-1 | TRBV20-1 | CSARGYGTAYTEAFF
TRBJ2-1 | TRBV20-1 | CSARSPINPGLAGGREQFF
TRBJ2-1 | TRBV5-1 | CASSLGVGGGAYNEQFF
TRBJ2-3 | TRBV23-1 | CASGQTPATGGFRCTDTQYF
TRBJ2-5 | TRBV18 | CASSPPRKEQETQYF
TRBJ2-3 | TRBV24-1 | CATSELDSDTQYF
TRBJ2-2 | TRBV24-1 | CATSDLPRARRISTGELFF
TRBJ2-3 | TRBV12-3/TRBV12-4 | CASSPGLNKYTDTQYF